The 7 T cell receptor beta chains reported below all come from one sample, sequenced in a study of cytomegalovirus exposure and HLA in healthy donors. Clones were read by immunoSEQ multiplex PCR, and TCRdb kept only the in-frame ones, dropping some. The profile shows hundreds of thousands of clones, around 86% of them singletons. Sequenced sample: PBMCs. Receptors were obtained from a woman aged 18-29 years in good health and CMV-seropositive.

This chain links TRBV7-9 with TRBJ2-1, with 8 bases lining up with TRBD1. The CDR3 is 17 amino acids. Germline V gene sequence: CDR1 SEHNR, CDR2 FQNEAQ (reference sequence). V lost 2 bases to trimming and J lost 3 bases; unmatched junction nucleotides: 9. CDR3 protein: CASSLFRTGNYYNEQFF. CDR3 DNA sequence: TGTGCCAGCAGCTTATTCCGGACAGGGAATTACTACAATGAGCAGTTCTTC. The whole variable domain, filled in from reference TRBV7-9 and TRBJ2-1, reads DTGVSQNPRHKITKRGQNVTFRCDPISEHNRLYWYRQTLGQGPEFLTYFQNEAQLEKSRLLSDRFSAERPKGSFSTLEIQRTEQGDSAMYLCASSLFRTGNYYNEQFFGPGTRLTVL.

J is TRBJ2-7 and V is TRBV6-1, with D maybe TRBD2 (6 bases). Germline CDR1 reads MNHNS; CDR2 reads SASEGT. Trimming took 5 bases from V and 3 from J, leaving 14 bases between them. The CDR3 loop spans 14 amino acids. The CDR3 coding sequence is TGTGCCAGCAGTAAAAGGGAGGCTGTCTACGAGCAGTACTTC. Its translation: CASSKREAVYEQYF.

This clone has only one observation. The genes are TRBV18 and TRBJ1-1; 8 bases line up with TRBD1. V was clipped by 5 bases and J by 4 bases; unmatched bases: 9. Germline lookup yields CDR1 KGHSH and CDR2 LQKENI. The CDR3 sequence is 15 residues long. This CDR3 is CASSNSGTGGTEAFF. The CDR3 bases are TGTGCCAGCTCAAATTCCGGGACAGGAGGCACTGAAGCTTTCTTT.

This rearrangement joins TRBV27 to TRBJ2-1; D remains ambiguous. The CDR3 runs to 15 residues. V was pared by 5 bases and J by 8 bases, with 19 bases between. The germline gives CDR1 MNHEY, CDR2 SMNVEV (reference sequence). CDR3 region: CASSPHQMYGDEQFF. The CDR3 nucleotides are TGTGCCAGCAGTCCCCACCAGATGTACGGAGATGAGCAGTTCTTC.

This chain uses TRBV6-6 with TRBJ2-7; no clear D. Trimming took 6 bases from V and 4 from J, leaving 10 bases between them. The CDR3 has 12 residues. Germline CDR1 and CDR2: MNHNY and SVGAGI (reference sequence). The CDR3 reads CASSPVAYEQYF. The CDR3 DNA reads TGTGCCAGCAGCCCCGTAGCTTACGAGCAGTACTTC.

This chain joins TRBV27 and TRBJ2-3, with unresolved D. Germline lookup yields CDR1 MNHEY and CDR2 SMNVEV (reference sequence). Trimming left V 2 bases short and J 4 bases short, with 10 bases between. This CDR3 is 14 amino acids long. The CDR3 spells CASSLKVRADTQYF. The CDR3 nucleotides read TGTGCCAGCAGTTTAAAGGTTCGGGCAGATACGCAGTATTTT.

The chain couples TRBV6-5 to TRBJ1-1; D is uncertain. This CDR3 has 14 residues. Germline assignment: CDR1 MNHEY and CDR2 SVGAGI. Trimming shortened V by 5 bases and J by 1 base, and 11 bases separated the two germline ends. The CDR3 DNA sequence: TGTGCCAGCAGTCCCAGCGGCACGAACACTGAAGCTTTCTTT. It encodes CASSPSGTNTEAFF.